This T cell receptor (beta chain) is from a study of human T cells and chemical hapten exposure. Study at large: Predominantly women, the patients had alopecia areata, totalis or universalis.

Study results and caveats: Significantly more large CDR3 similarity clusters arose among expanded TCRs than among controls.

Ten or more counts support this clonotype. Its target is unknown. As for time point: patch test 2, 6 weeks after DPC sensitization. Treatment here: therapeutic diphenylcyclopropenone sensitization with weekly scalp DPC. Non-pregnant alopecia patients aged 18 to 70, suitable for DPC therapy. The germline gives CDR1 ENHRY, CDR2 SYGVKD. V was clipped by 2 bases and J by 0 bases, with 13 bases between them. This CDR3 is built from 16 residues. Per the study methods: Sample-level TCR yields exhibited a median of roughly 96,000, with a range of roughly 20,000 to 750,000. Using its own MiXCR run on the RACE reads, TCRdb lists one record per CDR3 protein. The V and J calls, along with clone size, are taken from TCRdb and not from the paper's own processing. The sample includes 65,000 to 90,000 distinct CDR3 sequences, approximately 7% of them seen just once.

The TCR comes from a woman younger than 45 with alopecia areata. Some clones in this sample may be carry-over from other donors' samples. The specimen was whole blood, collected in connection with sensitization to the hapten diphenylcyclopropenone (DPC). J is TRBJ1-1 and V is TRBV10-3; TRBD1 is a possible D gene (5 bases). DNA for the CDR3: TGTGCCATCAGTGAGCCCCGGGGGGGGATGAACACTGAAGCTTTCTTT. Protein sequence: CAISEPRGGMNTEAFF.